The 19 T cell receptor beta chains in this list originate from one sample, sequenced in a study of T cells in women clearing cervical HPV infection. The method was immunoSEQ multiplex PCR; TCRdb's version includes in-frame clones alone and lacks a portion of them. This table holds 25,000 to 35,000 clones. Material: blood buffy coat. Every receptor here comes from a woman between 18 and 69 years old with a cervical HPV16 infection that either progressed to CIN3+ or cleared (not recorded which).

With respect to this clone: The CDR3 end lies 3 residues beyond the end of the read and is filled in from the germline J gene. The chain recombines TRBV7-2 with TRBJ2-3; D perhaps matches TRBD2 (5 bases). Germline V gives CDR1 SGHTA, CDR2 FQGNSA. This CDR3 has 15 amino acids. V lost 1 base to trimming and J lost 6 bases, with 14 bases between them. The chain's CDR3 is CASSLVVSAGDTQYF. CDR3 DNA (partial): TGTGCCAGCAGCTTAGTAGTTAGCGCGGGTGATACG.

Concerning this clone itself: The CDR3 is cut off 3 residues early in the read; its end comes from the germline J gene. The chain links TRBV7-3 to TRBJ1-2; no reliable D call. The CDR3 has 13 amino acids. The germline V gene has CDR1 SGHTA and CDR2 FQGTGA. The sequenced CDR3 bases are TGTGCCAGCAGCATCGGGGAGGGATTTGAC. Amino acids: CASSIGEGFD. The complete CDR3 reads CASSIGEGFDYTF.

A remark on this clone: The sequence runs out 3 residues before the end of the CDR3; the remainder is reconstructed from the germline J gene. This chain joins TRBV6-2 or TRBV6-3 and TRBJ2-4, with 10 bases matching TRBD2. With V trimmed by 0 bases and J by 2 bases, 4 bases remained unmatched. Germline CDR1 and CDR2: MNHEY and SVGEGT. This CDR3 is built from 17 residues. Partial CDR3 DNA: TGTGCCAGCAGTTACTCGGAGCGGGAGGGCCCCAAAAACATT. It translates to CASSYSEREGPKNI. The entire CDR3 reads CASSYSEREGPKNIQYF.

About this clone itself: The CDR3 end lies 3 residues beyond the end of the read and is filled in from the germline J gene. This sequence joins TRBV6-2 or TRBV6-3 and TRBJ1-2; the D gene is possibly TRBD1 (6 bases). CDR3 size: 15 residues. CDR1 and CDR2 from the germline V gene are MNHEY and SVGEGT. Here the CDR3 reads CASSYIGGGTYDYTF. The part of the CDR3 DNA that was read is TGTGCCAGCAGTTACATTGGCGGGGGCACCTACGAC.

Regarding this clone: The CDR3 extends 3 residues past the end of the read, so its final part is completed from the germline J gene. The sample contains more than one DNA sequence encoding this CDR3. This chain joins TRBV6-2 or TRBV6-3 and TRBJ2-3, with D perhaps TRBD1 or TRBD2 (7 bases each). Germline CDR1 and CDR2: MNHEY and SVGEGT. The length of the CDR3 is 13 residues. CDR3 DNA (partial): TGTGCCAGCAGGCGACAGGGAGGGCAGCCG. This encodes CASRRQGGQP. The CDR3 in full is CASRRQGGQPQYF.

Remarks on this clone: The read ends 3 residues shy of where the CDR3 ends; the end is completed using the germline J gene. This chain links TRBV5-6 with TRBJ2-7; D might be TRBD2 (5 bases). The CDR3 spans 14 residues. CDR1 and CDR2 from the germline V gene are SGHDT and YYEEEE. Between the trimmed V and J ends, which lost 7 bases and 0 bases, there was a span of 14 bases. This CDR3 is CASRDSASSYEQYF. The CDR3 bases that were read are TGTGCCAGCCGCGATAGCGCCAGCTCCTACGAG.

On this clone itself: The read stops 3 residues short of the end of the CDR3; the missing end is completed from the germline J gene. The chain uses TRBV5-1 and TRBJ2-3; D possibly corresponds to TRBD1 (8 bases). This CDR3 contains 15 residues. Trimming cost V 0 bases and J 6 bases, with 14 bases left between them. CDR1 SGHRS and CDR2 YFSETQ come from the germline V gene. The sequenced CDR3 bases are TGCGCCAGCAGCTTGGGTGGACAGGGAGGGGATACG. It yields the protein CASSLGGQGGDT. The whole CDR3 sequence reads CASSLGGQGGDTQYF.

The part of the CDR3 DNA that was read is TGTGCCAGCAGCTTAGGGACAGGGAACTCCTACGAG. Residues: CASSLGTGNSYE. The CDR3 in its entirety is CASSLGTGNSYEQYF. The V call is TRBV7-6, the J call TRBJ2-7, with TRBD1 matching 8 bases. The read halts 3 residues ahead of the CDR3 end, with the missing end drawn from the germline J gene. V lost 1 base, J lost 0 bases, and 2 bases stayed unmatched. The CDR3 has 15 amino acids. CDR1 SGHVS and CDR2 FNYEAQ come from the germline V gene.

Worth noting for this clone: The sequenced fragment ends 3 residues before the CDR3 boundary, so the rest is inferred from the germline J gene. V gene TRBV5-1 combines with J gene TRBJ2-5; 16 bases are shared with TRBD2. The CDR3 is 16 amino acids. J lost 2 bases, V lost 4 bases, and 2 bases had no gene match. The germline V gene has CDR1 SGHRS and CDR2 YFSETQ. The CDR3 region is CASSLGLAGGQETQYF. CDR3 DNA (partial): TGCGCCAGCAGCCTGGGACTAGCGGGAGGGCAAGAGACC.

As regards this clone: The read is 3 residues too short to cover the CDR3 end, so that end is filled in from the germline J gene. J is TRBJ1-2 and V is TRBV6-2 or TRBV6-3, with 7 bases matching TRBD1. The ends lost 5 bases at V and 4 bases at J; junction bases unmatched: 10. Germline lookup yields CDR1 MNHEY and CDR2 SVGEGT. The CDR3 has 15 residues. The sequenced part of the CDR3 DNA is TGTGCCAGCAGTCAGGGGGGACATGATGGCTATGGC. Amino acid sequence: CASSQGGHDGYG. The whole CDR3 sequence reads CASSQGGHDGYGYTF.

For this clone: Read data end 3 residues before the CDR3 end; the end is taken from the germline J gene. The chain has TRBV5-1 and TRBJ1-2; D remains unclear. The CDR3 length is 13 residues. Germline-derived CDR1 and CDR2 are SGHRS and YFSETQ. The CDR3 protein is CASSLEGPGGYTF. The CDR3 DNA, read in part, is TGCGCCAGCAGCTTGGAAGGCCCCGGGGGC. Supplemented by reference TRBV5-1 and TRBJ1-2, the full variable domain reads KAGVTQTPRYLIKTRGQQVTLSCSPISGHRSVSWYQQTPGQGLQFLFEYFSETQRNKGNFPGRFSGRQFSNSRSEMNVSTLELGDSALYLCASSLEGPGGYTFGSGTRLTVV.

As concerns this clone: Read sequence stops 3 residues before the CDR3 end, and the germline J gene provides the missing end. This chain connects TRBV7-3 to TRBJ2-3; 8 nucleotides line up with TRBD2. The CDR3 is 16 residues long. Germline V gene sequence: CDR1 SGHTA, CDR2 FQGTGA. The junction had 3 bases not matched to a gene; V was cut back by 1 base and J by 0 bases. The covered CDR3 bases are TGTGCCAGCAGCTTAAGGGCGGGAGGAAGCACAGATACG. Translating gives CASSLRAGGSTDT. The whole CDR3 sequence reads CASSLRAGGSTDTQYF.

As for this clone: The CDR3 end lies 3 residues beyond the end of the read and is filled in from the germline J gene. The chain uses TRBV20-1 and TRBJ2-5, with 9 positions matching TRBD1. V was clipped by 6 bases and J by 1 base; unmatched bases: 9. This CDR3 region has 15 residues. Per the germline V gene, CDR1 is DFQATT and CDR2 is SNEGSKA (reference sequence). The covered CDR3 bases are TGCAGTGCCCCCCGTCGGGGACAGGGCCAAGAGACC. Protein sequence: CSAPRRGQGQET. Given in full, the CDR3 is CSAPRRGQGQETQYF.

Of note for this clone: The read comes to an end 3 residues before the CDR3 does, leaving the germline J gene to fill in the end. The V gene is TRBV19, the J gene TRBJ1-5; D may be TRBD1 (6 bases). Deletions cut 1 base from V and 6 bases from J, with 16 bases between. The CDR3 loop spans 16 amino acids. Germline V gene sequence: CDR1 LNHDA, CDR2 SQIVND (reference sequence). The DNA read from the CDR3 is TGTGCCAGTAGTATAGCTTCGGGACATGCCAGTCAGCCC. Translating it yields CASSIASGHASQP. The full CDR3 protein reads CASSIASGHASQPQHF.

CDR3 region: CSARAQGVGTEAFF. The sequenced CDR3 bases are TGCAGTGCTAGAGCCCAGGGGGTGGGCACTGAA. J is TRBJ1-1 and V is TRBV20-1; 7 bases map to TRBD1. The read finishes 3 residues shy of the CDR3 end, and the germline J gene is used to complete it. The CDR3 sequence is 14 residues long. The germline V gene has CDR1 DFQATT and CDR2 SNEGSKA (reference sequence). Germline trimming cut 1 base from V and 4 bases from J; bases unmatched to any gene: 6.

The sequenced CDR3 bases are TGTGCCAGCAGCCGAGGACAGGACGGCTCCTACGAG. This gives the protein CASSRGQDGSYE. The entire CDR3 is CASSRGQDGSYEQYF. The V and J genes are TRBV7-9 and TRBJ2-7; TRBD1 matches at 7 bases. The read stops 3 residues short of the end of the CDR3; the missing end is completed from the germline J gene. Trimming at V came to 5 bases and at J to 0 bases, leaving 7 bases not matched to a gene. The V gene's germline CDR1 is SEHNR and CDR2 FQNEAQ (reference sequence). The CDR3 extends over 15 amino acids.

On this clone: Read coverage stops 3 residues before the CDR3 terminus; the germline J gene supplies the remainder. The chain couples TRBV7-2 to TRBJ1-1; TRBD1 aligns across 7 bases. Germline CDR1 reads SGHTA; CDR2 reads FQGNSA. CDR3 size: 15 residues. V lost 1 base and J lost 5; bases outside the gene matches: 7. CDR3 amino acids: CASSLGRTGRTEAFF. Partial CDR3 DNA: TGTGCCAGCAGCTTAGGGCGGACAGGCAGGACTGAA.

Comment on this clone: The read stops 3 residues short of the end of the CDR3; the missing end is completed from the germline J gene. The rearrangement uses TRBV28 and TRBJ1-5; possibly TRBD1 for D (5 bases). The CDR3 runs to 13 residues. CDR1 is MDHEN and CDR2 is SYDVKM in the germline V gene. Deletions cut 6 bases from V and 6 bases from J, with 12 bases between. CDR3: CASSIPQGQPQHF. CDR3 DNA, as far as it was read: TGTGCCAGCAGCATCCCCCAGGGTCAGCCC.

Of note for this clone: The CDR3 is cut off 3 residues early in the read; its end comes from the germline J gene. The V and J genes are TRBV7-3 and TRBJ1-2; D possibly corresponds to TRBD1 (6 bases). Germline V CDR1 and CDR2: SGHTA, FQGTGA. The CDR3 loop spans 13 amino acids. The CDR3 loop reads CASSQTGRGGYTF. The CDR3 DNA, read in part, is TGTGCCAGCAGCCAAACAGGGAGAGGGGGC.